The rows below give T cell receptor beta chains drawn from one sample of a study of T-cell reconstitution after alpha-beta-depleted transplantation in children. TCRdb reprocessed the PCR reads via MiXCR and lists one record per CDR3 protein. The sample records 700,000 or so distinct CDR3 sequences, around 13% being singletons. This specimen consisted of PBMCs, obtained before TCRalphabeta/CD19-depleted stem cell transplant. The origin of the receptors is a girl aged 2-10 years with congenital amegakaryocytic thrombocytopenia, due to receive a stem cell transplant. The CDR3 runs from the conserved cysteine through the conserved F or W. Fields, in order: clone size, V gene, J gene, D gene, CDR3 length, CDR3 protein, CDR3 DNA. A D gene is named only where the DNA matches it firmly. Size tells how often a clone was seen (once, few, many) or the class of an expanded clone, and some rows leave it out.

many	TRBV18	TRBJ1-2	-	15	CASSPGAAGNYGYTF	TGTGCCAGCTCACCAGGGGCAGCGGGGAACTATGGCTACACCTTC
few	TRBV4-1	TRBJ2-7	TRBD2	14	CASSLSGRNYEQYF	TGCGCCAGCAGCCTCAGCGGGAGGAACTACGAGCAGTACTTC
many	TRBV9	TRBJ2-7	-	15	CASSVGAGAAYEQYF	TGTGCCAGCAGCGTGGGGGCAGGGGCGGCCTACGAGCAGTACTTC
few	TRBV18	TRBJ2-7	TRBD1	14	CASSPERQGSEQYF	TGTGCCAGCTCACCAGAACGACAGGGGAGCGAGCAGTACTTC
-	TRBV4-1	TRBJ2-1	TRBD2	16	CASSPGELAGGFEQFF	TGCGCCAGCAGCCCGGGGGAACTAGCGGGAGGGTTTGAGCAGTTCTTC
many	TRBV28	TRBJ2-1	TRBD2	16	CASSHGGLAGDNEQFF	TGTGCCAGCAGCCATGGGGGACTAGCGGGAGACAATGAGCAGTTCTTC
-	TRBV7-7	TRBJ2-3	-	16	CASSLQPGTSTDTQYF	TGTGCCAGCAGCTTACAGCCGGGGACTAGCACAGATACGCAGTATTTT
few	TRBV5-5	TRBJ1-5	-	15	CASSLDGRDGQPQHF	TGTGCCAGCAGCTTGGATGGTAGGGACGGTCAGCCCCAGCATTTT
-	TRBV4-1	TRBJ1-5	-	15	CASSPRAVSNQPQHF	TGCGCCAGCAGCCCTCGCGCAGTTAGCAATCAGCCCCAGCATTTT
many	TRBV7-2	TRBJ2-1	TRBD2	15	CASSETSGSYNEQFF	TGTGCCAGCAGCGAAACTAGCGGTTCCTACAATGAGCAGTTCTTC
-	TRBV15	TRBJ2-5	TRBD1	13	CATSRRDRETQYF	TGTGCCACCAGCAGGAGGGACAGAGAGACCCAGTACTTC
few	TRBV12-3/TRBV12-4	TRBJ2-3	-	17	CASTEHLVRPSTDTQYF	TGTGCCAGCACCGAACACCTAGTGCGGCCGTCCACAGATACGCAGTATTTT
-	TRBV20-1	TRBJ2-3	-	15	CSAGLVGGSTDTQYF	TGCAGTGCTGGACTGGTTGGTGGCAGCACAGATACGCAGTATTTT
many	TRBV29-1	TRBJ2-7	-	13	CSVAGGTSYEQYF	TGCAGCGTTGCGGGGGGCACTTCCTACGAGCAGTACTTC
many	TRBV6-1	TRBJ2-7	TRBD2	14	CASSRTSGKYEQYF	TGTGCCAGCAGTCGAACTAGCGGGAAGTACGAGCAGTACTTC
-	TRBV6-5	TRBJ2-6	-	16	CASSYSTRSGANVLTF	TGTGCCAGCAGTTACTCCACCCGCTCTGGGGCCAACGTCCTGACTTTC
many	TRBV20-1	TRBJ2-1	-	11	CSAPAHNEQFF	TGCAGTGCCCCGGCCCACAATGAGCAGTTCTTC
few	TRBV12-3/TRBV12-4	TRBJ2-3	-	15	CASSFPGVNKDTQYF	TGTGCCAGCAGTTTCCCGGGGGTGAATAAAGATACGCAGTATTTT
many	TRBV11-2	TRBJ2-3	-	14	CASSQMAVTDTQYF	TGTGCCAGCAGCCAGATGGCGGTCACAGATACGCAGTATTTT
-	TRBV7-6	TRBJ2-3	TRBD2	18	CASSLGEGLAGRPDTQYF	TGTGCCAGCAGCTTAGGGGAGGGACTAGCGGGCCGGCCAGATACGCAGTATTTT
few	TRBV5-5	TRBJ1-5	-	14	CASSGYAGNQPQHF	TGTGCCAGCAGCGGCTACGCAGGGAATCAGCCCCAGCATTTT
many	TRBV11-2	TRBJ2-7	TRBD2	13	CASTAPGLAEQYF	TGTGCCAGCACCGCACCGGGACTAGCGGAGCAGTACTTC
-	TRBV5-5	TRBJ2-1	TRBD1	15	CASSWGTGARNEQFF	TGTGCCAGCAGCTGGGGGACAGGGGCTAGGAATGAGCAGTTCTTC
many	TRBV6-6	TRBJ2-7	-	13	CAANLGGGYEQYF	TGTGCCGCCAATTTGGGTGGTGGCTACGAGCAGTACTTC